This T cell receptor (beta chain) is drawn from a study of cytomegalovirus exposure and HLA in healthy donors. The study, taken as a whole, reports: Being indistinguishable, some V segments were excluded, TRBV6-2 and TRBV6-3 among them. In all likelihood, a cluster of highly shared sequence variants was a sequencing artifact.

Germline CDR1 and CDR2: SGDLS and YYNGEE. With 4 bases removed from V and 3 bases from J, the gap between germline ends came to 10 bases. The CDR3 runs to 14 residues. This clone is a singleton in its sample. The antigen is unknown. PCR involved 60 Vbeta and 13 Jbeta primers. Method: immunoSEQ multiplex PCR; TCRdb's copy keeps in-frame clones and lacks some. The sample has around 150,000 clones, around 80% seen once; the top ten hold 6.5% to 7.5%. The clonotype comes from a woman aged 30 to 39 in good health and CMV-seropositive. The sample comprised PBMCs. V gene TRBV9 combines with J gene TRBJ2-2; D is perhaps TRBD1 (5 bases). CDR3 residues: CASSLDRHTGELFF. The CDR3 DNA follows: TGTGCCAGCAGCCTTGACAGACACACCGGGGAGCTGTTTTTT.